Listed below are T cell receptor beta chains from one sample, sequenced in a study of T cells in Graves' hyperthyroidism and ophthalmopathy. TCRdb recomputed calls from the multiplex PCR reads with MiXCR, one row per CDR3 protein. The sample records some 300,000 distinct CDR3 sequences, more than 10% being singletons. The sample taken for sequencing was blood. These receptors all stem from a woman in her thirties with Graves' hyperthyroidism that later progressed to Graves' ophthalmopathy. Each CDR3 is given with its conserved first and last residue. A D gene is named only where the DNA matches it firmly. Clone size is stated in some rows and not others, as once, few, many or a class when expanded.

many	NA	TRBV20-1	TRBJ2-7	TGCAGTGCTAGCTGGCGGACTATGTACGAGCAGTACTTC	CSASWRTMYEQYF
few	NA	TRBV28	TRBJ2-2	TGTGCCAGCAGCGGGGGCCCCGGGGAGCTGTTTTTT	CASSGGPGELFF
many	NA	TRBV7-2	TRBJ1-1	TGTGCCAGCAGCTTCGGGACTTCCGTGGTCACTGAAGCTTTCTTT	CASSFGTSVVTEAFF
many	NA	TRBV6-1	TRBJ1-2	TGTGCCAGCAGTCCTGCCGAGGTGCTCTTCTATGGCTACACCTTC	CASSPAEVLFYGYTF
many	TRBD2	TRBV5-6	TRBJ2-5	TGTGCCAGCAGCTTGGAGGCTAGCGGGAGATCGAAGACCCAGTACTTC	CASSLEASGRSKTQYF
many	TRBD2	TRBV7-2	TRBJ2-5	TGTGCCAGCAGTTGGACTAGCGGGAGAGAGACCCAGTACTTC	CASSWTSGRETQYF
many	TRBD2	TRBV20-1	TRBJ2-5	TGCAGTGCCCCTAGCGGGATCCAAGAGACCCAGTACTTC	CSAPSGIQETQYF
many	TRBD1	TRBV12-3/TRBV12-4	TRBJ1-1	TGTGCCAGCAGTTCCCAACAGGGGGTGAACACTGAAGCTTTCTTT	CASSSQQGVNTEAFF
many	TRBD1	TRBV7-9	TRBJ2-1	TGTGCCAGCAGCAAAGGGACAGGGGGCAAGCATGAGCAGTTCTTC	CASSKGTGGKHEQFF
NA	TRBD1	TRBV28	TRBJ1-4	TGTGCCAGCAGTCCCCGACAGGGGGTTCCTAATGGAAAACTGTTTTTT	CASSPRQGVPNGKLFF
few	NA	TRBV29-1	TRBJ2-5	TGCAGCACCAACCCGGGACCCCAAGAGACCCAGTACTTC	CSTNPGPQETQYF
many	NA	TRBV28	TRBJ1-1	TGTGCCAGCAGTTACCTAGCCCATTATGAGAACACTGAAGCTTTCTTT	CASSYLAHYENTEAFF
many	NA	TRBV28	TRBJ1-5	TGTGCCAGCAGTTGGAGTGGGCTGACAGTTTATAGCAATCAGCCCCAGCATTTT	CASSWSGLTVYSNQPQHF
few	NA	TRBV27	TRBJ1-3	TGTGCCAGCAGTTCCCTGGGGGGCTCTGGAAACACCATATATTTT	CASSSLGGSGNTIYF
many	TRBD2	TRBV28	TRBJ2-1	TGTGCCAGCAGGCCCGGACTAGACTACTACAATGAGCAGTTCTTC	CASRPGLDYYNEQFF
many	TRBD2	TRBV9	TRBJ2-7	TGTGCCAGCAGCGGGGGACTATCCTACGAGCAGTACTTC	CASSGGLSYEQYF
many	NA	TRBV7-6	TRBJ1-1	TGTGCCAGCAGCTTATTAACCGCTGAAGCTTTCTTT	CASSLLTAEAFF
many	NA	TRBV6-1	TRBJ2-7	TGTGCCAGCAGTCCACTTAGAGGGGGAGCCTACGAGCAGTACTTC	CASSPLRGGAYEQYF
few	TRBD2	TRBV6-2/TRBV6-3	TRBJ2-3	TGTGCCAGCAGTTATTTAGCGGGAGATAGATCGGCAGATACGCAGTATTTT	CASSYLAGDRSADTQYF
NA	NA	TRBV3-1	TRBJ1-2	TGTGCCAGCAGCCAAGGTGTAGGGGGTGGCTACACCTTC	CASSQGVGGGYTF
few	NA	TRBV27	TRBJ1-6	TGTGCCAGCAGTTTATCCGGGGTTAATTCACCCCTCCACTTT	CASSLSGVNSPLHF
many	NA	TRBV6-2/TRBV6-3	TRBJ2-1	TGTGCCAGCAGTTACTCGAAGCTGGCTAACAATGAGCAGTTCTTC	CASSYSKLANNEQFF
NA	NA	TRBV20-1	TRBJ2-2	TGCAGTGCTACGGCGGGTGACGCGAACACCGGGGAGCTGTTTTTT	CSATAGDANTGELFF
many	NA	TRBV30	TRBJ1-1	TGTGCCTGGACCCGGGGTAGGAACACTGAAGCTTTCTTT	CAWTRGRNTEAFF
many	NA	TRBV20-1	TRBJ2-7	TGCAGTGCTAGAGGAGGGCCAATCTACGAGCAGTACTTC	CSARGGPIYEQYF
NA	TRBD2	TRBV28	TRBJ2-7	TGTGCCAGCAGCCCCACCCGGACTAGCGGCTACGAGCAGTACTTC	CASSPTRTSGYEQYF
many	TRBD2	TRBV2	TRBJ2-1	TGTGCCAGCAGTGCTGTTGGACTAGCGGGGTCCTACAATGAGCAGTTCTTC	CASSAVGLAGSYNEQFF
many	NA	TRBV4-3	TRBJ1-2	TGCGCCAGCAGCCAAGAAGAGGGACAAACCTACGGCTACACCTTC	CASSQEEGQTYGYTF
few	NA	TRBV7-2	TRBJ2-6	TGTGCCAGCAGCTTATATCTTGGGGGTTCTGGGGCCAACGTCCTGACTTTC	CASSLYLGGSGANVLTF
NA	NA	TRBV5-1	TRBJ2-7	TGCGCCAGCAGCGAAGAACCTCTCTCCTACGAGCAGTACTTC	CASSEEPLSYEQYF
many	NA	TRBV20-1	TRBJ2-7	TGCAGTGCTAGAGATAAGTGGGGCGAGCAGTACTTC	CSARDKWGEQYF
many	NA	TRBV7-2	TRBJ2-3	TGTGCCAGCAGCACCCGACGATCCGGGGGAGCAGATACGCAGTATTTT	CASSTRRSGGADTQYF
few	NA	TRBV28	TRBJ2-2	TGTGCCAGCAGTTTATGGGACCTGCGGGAGAACACCGGGGAGCTGTTTTTT	CASSLWDLRENTGELFF
many	TRBD2	TRBV4-2	TRBJ2-1	TGTGCCAGCAGCCAAGATTGGGCTAGCGGGATCTATGAGCAGTTCTTC	CASSQDWASGIYEQFF
many	TRBD2	TRBV11-2	TRBJ2-7	TGTGCCAGCAGCTTAATAGGGACTAGCGTCTACGAGCAGTACTTC	CASSLIGTSVYEQYF
once	NA	TRBV12-3/TRBV12-4	TRBJ1-3	TGTGCCAGCAGTTTTTACCCCGGAGCTGGAAACACCATATATTTT	CASSFYPGAGNTIYF
few	NA	TRBV4-3	TRBJ1-2	TGCGCCAGCAGTCAGGACAGAGTACTCTATGGCTACACCTTC	CASSQDRVLYGYTF
many	NA	TRBV13	TRBJ1-2	TGTGCCAGCAGCTTAGGCGGGGCAGGGAATAACTATGGCTACACCTTC	CASSLGGAGNNYGYTF
many	NA	TRBV6-1	TRBJ1-1	TGTGCCAGTAAAATGACAGGTTCGTCTGAAGCTTTCTTT	CASKMTGSSEAFF
many	NA	TRBV13	TRBJ2-3	TGTGCCAGCAGCTTAGTGTTTGGCGGGGCCCAAGATACGCAGTATTTT	CASSLVFGGAQDTQYF
NA	NA	TRBV4-1	TRBJ2-7	TGCGCCAGCGGCCACCCCGATACCTACGAGCAGTACTTC	CASGHPDTYEQYF
few	NA	TRBV25-1	TRBJ2-5	TGTGCCAGCAGTGAACAGGGGAGGGGGAACCAAGAGACCCAGTACTTC	CASSEQGRGNQETQYF
NA	TRBD1	TRBV11-3	TRBJ2-1	TGTGCCAGCAGCTTAGCCAGACAGGGGACCAACTTTCCCTTTTACAATGAGCAGTTCTTC	CASSLARQGTNFPFYNEQFF
NA	TRBD2	TRBV20-1	TRBJ2-7	TGCAGTGCTAGAGCTGGGGGGGAGTGGAGCGAGCAGTACTTC	CSARAGGEWSEQYF
many	NA	TRBV7-2	TRBJ2-3	TGTGCCAGCAGCTTAGGCTTAGCGGTAGATACGCAGTATTTT	CASSLGLAVDTQYF
many	NA	TRBV12-3/TRBV12-4	TRBJ1-6	TGTGCCAGCAGTTTGGGCTTCGGGTCACCCCTCCACTTT	CASSLGFGSPLHF
many	NA	TRBV19	TRBJ1-1	TGTGCCAGTGGGGACGGCAGATTGAACACTGAAGCTTTCTTT	CASGDGRLNTEAFF
NA	TRBD2	TRBV20-1	TRBJ2-5	TGCAGTGCCGACCAGCGGGAGGGCCGAGAGACCCAGTACTTC	CSADQREGRETQYF
NA	TRBD1	TRBV9	TRBJ2-1	TGTGCCAGCACCGGACAGGGGGCGCAAAATGAGCAGTTCTTC	CASTGQGAQNEQFF
many	TRBD2	TRBV13	TRBJ2-5	TGTGCCAGCAGCTTAATCCGGGGGAGGGTTCAAGAGACCCAGTACTTC	CASSLIRGRVQETQYF